Below, 22 T cell receptor beta chains from the same sample are listed, as sequenced in a study of tumor-infiltrating lymphocytes in glioblastoma multiforme (dated by TCRdb to 2017 to 2019). The listed sequencing device is Illumina HiSeq 2500. TCRB libraries were built from RNA via three nested multiplex PCR rounds using a modified ARM-PCR protocol with multiple V-beta primers and a C-beta primer. Starting from the raw public reads, TCRdb applied fastp trimming at Q25, assembled clones with MiXCR and retained in-frame beta chains. Each record represents a unique CDR3 protein, reported with the most common genes and DNA among its rows. A total of 15,000 to 25,000 distinct CDR3 sequences appear in this sample, 55% to 75% of them only once. The ten biggest clones cover more than 15% of the sample. The sample was peripheral blood. Every receptor here comes from a male donor with glioblastoma.

The genes are TRBV29-1 and TRBJ2-3, with unresolved D. The CDR3 contains 10 residues. V was clipped by 4 bases and J by 7 bases, with 6 bases between them. Germline V lookup: CDR1 SQVTM, CDR2 ANQGSEA. CDR3 residues: CSVVQHTQYF. In nucleotides, the CDR3 is TGCAGCGTTGTGCAGCATACGCAGTATTTT.

This clonotype occurred once. The genes are TRBV11-1 and TRBJ2-1; 12 bases align to TRBD2. Germline V gene sequence: CDR1 SGHAT, CDR2 FQDESV (reference sequence). With V trimmed by 10 bases and J by 6 bases, 1 base remained unmatched. The CDR3 totals 12 residues. CDR3 loop: CAILAGGNEQFF. CDR3 in DNA: TGTGCCATACTAGCGGGAGGCAATGAGCAGTTCTTC.

A single count supports this clonotype. V gene TRBV20-1 combines with J gene TRBJ2-7; 7 nucleotides align to TRBD1. CDR3 length: 14 amino acids. V was clipped by 3 bases and J by 6 bases; unmatched bases: 11. Germline lookup yields CDR1 DFQATT and CDR2 SNEGSKA (reference sequence). This CDR3 is CSASATGREREQYF. For the CDR3, the DNA is TGCAGTGCTAGCGCGACAGGGAGAGAGCGCGAGCAGTACTTC.

V usage is TRBV11-2 and J usage is TRBJ2-7, with D unclear. CDR3 length equals 13 residues. The germline V gene encodes CDR1 SGHAT and CDR2 FQNNGV. The ends were cut back, 4 bases at V and 1 base at J, with 8 bases in the middle. The CDR3 loop reads CASSSGLSYEQYF. The CDR3 DNA reads as TGTGCCAGCAGCTCGGGCCTTTCCTACGAGCAGTACTTC.

V gene TRBV11-2 combines with J gene TRBJ2-1, with 8 bases aligning to TRBD1. The germline V gene encodes CDR1 SGHAT and CDR2 FQNNGV. The trim removed 6 bases at V and 14 bases at J, leaving 18 bases unmatched. The CDR3 runs 15 residues. This CDR3 is CASRLDRVPNNGKFF. DNA for the CDR3: TGTGCCAGCAGACTGGACAGGGTGCCGAACAATGGGAAGTTCTTC.

This clonotype was seen only once. The chain combines TRBV6-2 or TRBV6-3 with TRBJ2-3; no firm D call. V dropped 0 bases and J dropped 0 bases, with 13 bases sitting between them. The germline V gene has CDR1 MNHEY and CDR2 SVGEGT. The CDR3 length is 17 residues. CDR3 coding DNA: TGTGCCAGCAGTTACTCAGGCCGAAAGTCTAGCACAGATACGCAGTATTTT. Its translation is CASSYSGRKSSTDTQYF.

Of note for this clonotype: Relative to the germline gene, one junction end is altered; a read error may explain this. The V and J genes are TRBV29-1 and TRBJ2-7; 7 bases agree with TRBD2. Germline assignment: CDR1 SQVTM and CDR2 ANQGSEA. CDR3 length: 12 residues. The CDR3 nucleotides read TGCAGCTTTGACGCAGGGAGGGCCGAGCCGTACTTC. This encodes CSFDAGRAEPYF.

For the CDR3, the DNA is TGTGCCAGCAGTCGGTCCCGAACCCAGGTCAATGAGCAGTTCTTC. Translation gives CASSRSRTQVNEQFF. The chain carries TRBV11-2 and TRBJ2-1; D unclear. CDR3 length: 15 residues. V was trimmed by 6 bases and J by 6 bases, leaving 18 bases between them. Germline-derived CDR1 and CDR2 are SGHAT and FQNNGV.

A word on this clonotype: Germline is not matched at one junction end, which may reflect a read error. The chain links TRBV6-1 to TRBJ2-2; 7 nucleotides align to TRBD2. The V gene's germline CDR1 is MNHNS and CDR2 SASEGT. The CDR3 contains 15 residues. The CDR3 is CASSGDYANIGELLF. For the CDR3, the DNA is TGTGCCAGCAGTGGGGACTACGCGAACATCGGGGAGCTGCTTTTT.

The chain joins TRBV7-2 to TRBJ2-3, with D possibly TRBD2 on 6 matching bases. Germline CDR1 and CDR2: SGHTA and FQGNSA. The CDR3 totals 13 residues. V lost 5 bases and J lost 4, with 10 bases in between. CDR3: CASSPGTSDTQYF. The CDR3 nucleotides read TGTGCCAGCAGCCCGGGGACTTCAGATACGCAGTATTTT.

This rearrangement joins TRBV5-1 to TRBJ2-1; 7 positions agree with TRBD1. The CDR3 extends over 14 amino acids. Germline loops: CDR1 SGHRS, CDR2 YFSETQ. V lost 3 bases and J lost 4; bases outside the gene matches: 4. The CDR3 DNA reads as TGCGCCAGCAGCTCGGTGGGACAGTACAATGAGCAGTTCTTC. Its translation: CASSSVGQYNEQFF.

The chain is built from TRBV5-6 and TRBJ2-5; D is unresolved. V was pared by 0 bases and J by 5 bases, with 2 bases between. Germline V gene lookup returns CDR1 SGHDT and CDR2 YYEEEE. The CDR3 has 11 amino acids. Here the CDR3 reads CASSLDETQYF. CDR3 bases: TGTGCCAGCAGCTTGGACGAGACCCAGTACTTC.

On this clonotype itself: One end of the junction varies from germline; a read error may be responsible. The chain has TRBV6-5 and TRBJ1-3; D is uncertain. Per the germline V gene, CDR1 is MNHEY and CDR2 is SVGAGI. There are 15 residues in the CDR3. CDR3 DNA: TGCGCCAGCAGTTGCGGGCTGGGCTCTGGAAACACCATATATTTT. This gives the protein CASSCGLGSGNTIYF.

This chain connects TRBV10-3 to TRBJ2-7, with D possibly being TRBD2 (5 bases). The germline gives CDR1 ENHRY, CDR2 SYGVKD. V was trimmed by 4 bases and J by 6 bases, leaving 10 bases between them. The CDR3 runs 12 residues. CDR3 sequence reads: CAISGGLGEQYF. CDR3 coding DNA: TGTGCCATCAGTGGCGGGTTGGGCGAGCAGTACTTC.

The chain is built from TRBV11-2 and TRBJ2-5; a possible D gene is TRBD1 (5 bases). CDR3 length: 14 amino acids. Trimming took 6 bases from V and 4 from J, leaving 15 bases between them. CDR1 is SGHAT, CDR2 FQNNGV, per germline. CDR3 residues: CASSSKGWGETQYF. The DNA of the CDR3 is TGTGCCAGCAGTTCGAAGGGGTGGGGAGAGACCCAGTACTTC.

This clonotype was recorded at least ten times. V usage is TRBV6-2 or TRBV6-3 and J usage is TRBJ2-1; the match to TRBD2 covers 10 bases. CDR3 length: 15 residues. CDR1 is MNHEY, CDR2 SVGEGT, per germline. Trimming cost V 6 bases and J 4 bases; bases outside gene matches: 6. CDR3 sequence (DNA): TGTGCCAGCAGGGCCGGGACTAGCGCTTACAATGAGCAGTTCTTC. Translated, it gives CASRAGTSAYNEQFF.

This clonotype has at least ten counts. V and J are TRBV5-5 and TRBJ2-5, with 13 bases matching TRBD2. The CDR3 extends over 15 amino acids. J lost 9 bases, V lost 4 bases, and 9 bases had no gene match. The V gene's germline CDR1 is SGHKS and CDR2 YYEKEE (reference sequence). CDR3 nucleotide sequence: TGTGCCAGCAGCCCCACCCCACTAGCGGGAGGGGCCCAGTACTTC. Its protein product is CASSPTPLAGGAQYF.

This clonotype was seen just once. The chain combines TRBV7-9 with TRBJ1-1; D is perhaps TRBD1 (5 bases). The CDR3 totals 16 residues. Per the germline V gene, CDR1 is SEHNR and CDR2 is FQNEAQ (reference sequence). V was clipped by 4 bases and J by 8 bases, with 23 bases between them. CDR3 sequence: CASSSSTVTGQKEAFF. CDR3 coding DNA: TGTGCCAGCAGCTCTTCTACGGTCACAGGACAAAAGGAAGCTTTCTTT.

The chain employs TRBV29-1 and TRBJ2-5, with D perhaps TRBD1 or TRBD2 (6 bases each). This CDR3 contains 12 residues. The V gene's germline CDR1 is SQVTM and CDR2 ANQGSEA. CDR3 nucleotide sequence: TGCAACGTGGGTCGGGGGCACGAGACCCAGTACTTC. Translation gives CNVGRGHETQYF.

V gene TRBV11-2 combines with J gene TRBJ2-1; D may be TRBD1 (6 bases). This CDR3 spans 14 amino acids. The V and J ends lost 5 bases and 7 bases respectively, with 15 bases between them. CDR1 and CDR2 from the germline V gene are SGHAT and FQNNGV. The CDR3, as DNA: TGTGCCAGCAGCCTAGGAACAGGGTTGAATGAGCAGTTCTTC. This sequence encodes CASSLGTGLNEQFF.

The chain employs TRBV11-2 and TRBJ2-1, with TRBD1 as a possible D gene (7 bases). The CDR3 runs to 14 residues. With 3 bases removed from V and 9 bases from J, the gap between germline ends came to 15 bases. Germline V gene data show CDR1 as SGHAT and CDR2 as FQNNGV. This CDR3 is CASSFLRQGGEQFF. The CDR3 DNA is TGTGCCAGCAGCTTTCTCAGGCAGGGGGGTGAGCAGTTCTTC.

The chain carries TRBV10-3 and TRBJ2-3, with D possibly TRBD2 on 6 matching bases. The ends were cut back, 4 bases at V and 0 bases at J, with 8 bases in the middle. The germline CDR1 and CDR2 sequences are ENHRY and SYGVKD. This CDR3 contains 14 residues. CDR3 bases: TGTGCCATCAGTGTCGGGAGTAGCACAGATACGCAGTATTTT. Translation gives CAISVGSSTDTQYF.